These 5 T cell receptor beta chains were all obtained from the same sample, sequenced in a study of beta chain features in type 1 diabetes. Study conclusions and caveats: For Type 1 diabetes patients, all four CD4+ subsets carried TCRB CDR3s that were moderately but significantly shorter.

The sequenced template was cDNA made from the entire isolated RNA. Sequenced by immunoSEQ multiplex PCR; TCRdb stores in-frame clones only, minus some. The sample includes hundreds of thousands of clones, around an eighth of them seen just once. For these TCRs, the target antigens are not known. Input material: naive CD4+ T cells from blood. The receptor source for this set is a man aged 18 to 35 with type 1 diabetes.

The J gene is TRBJ1-1, the V gene TRBV30, with TRBD1 as a possible D gene (6 bases). From germline, CDR1 is GTSNPN and CDR2 SVGIG (reference sequence). The CDR3 totals 12 residues. CDR3 amino acids: CATRVGGTEAFF. DNA for the CDR3: TGTGCTACCAGGGTAGGGGGCACTGAAGCTTTCTTT.

This clone was observed a handful of times. This chain links TRBV5-1 with TRBJ2-7; a possible D gene is TRBD2 (6 bases). The V and J ends lost 0 bases and 2 bases respectively, with 12 bases between them. This CDR3 is built from 15 residues. CDR1 is SGHRS and CDR2 is YFSETQ in the germline V gene. CDR3 residues: CASSLAAGSTYEQYF. The CDR3 bases are TGCGCCAGCAGCTTGGCAGCGGGCTCAACCTACGAGCAGTACTTC.

This clone was found a few times. The rearrangement uses TRBV30 and TRBJ1-5; tentative D call: TRBD1 (5 bases). Per germline, CDR1 GTSNPN and CDR2 SVGIG (reference sequence). The V end was cut by 2 bases, the J end by 7 bases, with 15 bases between. This CDR3 spans 14 amino acids. DNA for the CDR3: TGTGCCTGGAGTCGAGGGGATGAGAGACAGCCCCAGCATTTT. It encodes CAWSRGDERQPQHF. The full variable domain, its missing parts supplied by reference TRBV30 and TRBJ1-5, is SQTIHQWPATLVQPVGSPLSLECTVEGTSNPNLYWYRQAAGRGLQLLFYSVGIGQISSEVPQNLSASRPQDRQFILSSKKLLLSDSGFYLCAWSRGDERQPQHFGDGTRLSIL.

This chain connects TRBV18 to TRBJ1-4; D call uncertain. This CDR3 region has 15 residues. Deletions cut 1 base from V and 1 base from J, with 7 bases between. Germline CDR1 KGHSH, CDR2 LQKENI. CDR3 region: CASSPRGVTNEKLFF. Here the CDR3 DNA reads TGTGCCAGCTCACCACGGGGTGTAACTAATGAAAAACTGTTTTTT. The full variable domain, its missing parts supplied by reference TRBV18 and TRBJ1-4, is NAGVMQNPRHLVRRRGQEARLRCSPMKGHSHVYWYRQLPEEGLKFMVYLQKENIIDESGMPKERFSAEFPKEGPSILRIQQVVRGDSAAYFCASSPRGVTNEKLFFGSGTQLSVL.

V and J are TRBV4-3 and TRBJ1-4, with D tentatively TRBD1 (5 bases). This CDR3 contains 15 residues. Trimming took off 1 base at V and 6 bases at J, with 12 bases between the two ends. Looked up from germline, CDR1 is LGHNA and CDR2 is YSLEER. The CDR3 DNA sequence: TGCGCCAGCAGCCAAGCACAGGCGCGGGATGAAAAACTGTTTTTT. Translating gives CASSQAQARDEKLFF.